The next 25 T cell receptor beta chains were all read from a single sample in a study of blood T cells in healthy people across ages. The second PCR ran about 6 to 11 cycles with a sample-barcoded 5' primer and J-beta primers. Using its own MiXCR run on the 5' RACE reads, TCRdb lists one record per CDR3 protein. This sample has about 1,800,000 distinct CDR3 sequences, with 28% found just once. Source material: blood. The origin of the receptors is a woman in her 30s in good health.

This clonotype has just a few counts. The genes are TRBV7-2 and TRBJ2-1, with D tentatively TRBD2 (6 bases). Trimming left V 2 bases short and J 7 bases short, with 18 bases between. This CDR3 is 16 amino acids long. CDR1 SGHTA and CDR2 FQGNSA come from the germline V gene. CDR3 protein: CASSLLDSRLANEQFF. The CDR3 bases are TGTGCCAGCAGCTTACTTGATTCCAGGCTAGCGAATGAGCAGTTCTTC.

V gene TRBV30 combines with J gene TRBJ2-7, with 7 bases lining up with TRBD2. The V and J ends lost 4 bases and 2 bases, in that order; junction bases with no gene match: 8. CDR1 and CDR2 from the germline V gene are GTSNPN and SVGIG (reference sequence). This CDR3 has 14 amino acids. As DNA, the CDR3 is TGTGCCTGGAATCAAAGGGGAGGGCCCTACGAGCAGTACTTC. It yields the protein CAWNQRGGPYEQYF.

This clonotype has a handful of counts. The chain has TRBV5-1 and TRBJ2-2; TRBD2 is a possible D gene (6 bases). CDR1 is SGHRS and CDR2 is YFSETQ in the germline V gene. The CDR3 spans 17 residues. The ends were cut back, 0 bases at V and 0 bases at J, with 12 bases in the middle. The CDR3 loop is CASSLVRRGTNTGELFF. Here the CDR3 DNA reads TGCGCCAGCAGCTTGGTTCGGCGGGGCACGAACACCGGGGAGCTGTTTTTT.

Remarks on this clonotype: A single base separates this from a much larger clone, so it may be a read error. V and J are TRBV29-1 and TRBJ2-1; D uncertain. Germline V gene lookup returns CDR1 SQVTM and CDR2 ANQGSEA. Trimming pared 5 bases from V and 13 bases from J, leaving 12 bases between. The CDR3 spans 10 residues. The CDR3 nucleotides are TGCAGCGTTTGGAAAGAGACCCAGTTCTTC. Its protein is CSVWKETQFF.

In its sample, this clonotype was seen a few times. This rearrangement joins TRBV20-1 to TRBJ2-3; 13 bases fit TRBD2. This CDR3 is 15 amino acids long. The ends lost 2 bases at V and 4 bases at J; junction bases unmatched: 3. Germline V CDR1 and CDR2: DFQATT, SNEGSKA (reference sequence). The CDR3 nucleotides read TGCAGTGCTAGAATCGGACTAGCGGGAGCAGATACGCAGTATTTT. This sequence encodes CSARIGLAGADTQYF.

The rearrangement links TRBV6-1 to TRBJ2-4; D is uncertain. The assigned J gene may be wrong: the sequence end matches TRBJ2-7 better. The germline gives CDR1 MNHNS, CDR2 SASEGT. The CDR3 totals 12 residues. The CDR3 coding sequence is TGTGCCAGCAGTGAATACCCGCCCGAGCAGTACTTC. It encodes CASSEYPPEQYF.

The genes are TRBV4-3 and TRBJ2-5; a weak D match, TRBD2 (5 bases). The CDR3 extends over 15 amino acids. The germline gives CDR1 LGHNA, CDR2 YSLEER. V was cut by 0 bases and J by 5 bases, with 13 bases left in between. The CDR3 DNA follows: TGCGCCAGCAGCCAAGAAAATAATCCGGGGGAGACCCAGTACTTC. It codes for CASSQENNPGETQYF.

A note on this clonotype: A single base separates this from a much larger clone, so it may be a read error. This rearrangement joins TRBV4-1 to TRBJ1-1, with D unresolved. The V gene's germline CDR1 is MGHRA and CDR2 YSYEKL. Trimming removed 0 bases from V and 3 bases from J, with 11 bases in between. CDR3 length: 15 amino acids. The CDR3 DNA reads as TGCGCCAGCAGCCAAGATGAGAGCGGATACACTGAAGCTTTCTTT. This gives the protein CASSQDESGYTEAFF.

In regard to this clonotype: A much larger clone lies a single base off, so this may be a read error. CDR3: CASGGKLSSSYNEQFF. CDR3 in DNA: TGTGCCAGCGGGGGGAAACTTAGTTCCTCCTACAATGAGCAGTTCTTC. The chain employs TRBV25-1 and TRBJ2-1; D is perhaps TRBD2 (6 bases). CDR3 length: 16 amino acids. V was pared by 8 bases and J by 0 bases, with 17 bases between. The germline gives CDR1 MGHDK, CDR2 SYGVNS.

For this clonotype: The junction departs from germline at one end; a sequencing error may be responsible. The chain is built from TRBV6-2 or TRBV6-3 and TRBJ2-5; TRBD1 matches at 7 bases. The germline gives CDR1 MNHEY, CDR2 SVGEGT. The CDR3 has 13 residues. The CDR3 sequence: CAGSDRVSETQYF. As DNA, the CDR3 is TGTGCCGGCAGCGACAGGGTATCAGAGACCCAGTACTTC.

Concerning this clonotype itself: A much larger clone differs by one base, so this may be a read error. This chain joins TRBV7-9 and TRBJ2-5, with D perhaps TRBD1 (6 bases). With the DNA end fitting TRBJ2-7 better, the J assignment may be wrong. This CDR3 is built from 14 residues. Per the germline V gene, CDR1 is SEHNR and CDR2 is FQNEAQ (reference sequence). CDR3 residues: CASILRGGEVEQYF. The DNA for the CDR3 is TGTGCCAGCATCTTACGAGGGGGTGAAGTCGAGCAGTACTTC.

This clonotype appeared many times. CDR3 bases: TGTGCCAGCGACAGGGTCTGGGAGCAGTACTTC. The encoded protein is CASDRVWEQYF. The chain carries TRBV28 and TRBJ2-7; 7 bases are a match to TRBD1. The V and J ends lost 8 bases and 7 bases, in that order; junction bases with no gene match: 5. The CDR3 has 11 amino acids. Germline V gives CDR1 MDHEN, CDR2 SYDVKM.

This clonotype was counted only a few times. This rearrangement joins TRBV12-3 or TRBV12-4 to TRBJ2-1; the D gene could be TRBD1 or TRBD2 (5 bases each). V was cut by 1 base and J by 8 bases, with 12 bases left in between. CDR3 size: 14 residues. The CDR3, as DNA: TGTGCCAGCAGTTTAGTTTCGAGAGGGGATGAGCAGTTCTTC. Translated, it gives CASSLVSRGDEQFF.

The chain is built from TRBV20-1 and TRBJ2-5; D tentatively reads TRBD1 or TRBD2 (5 bases each). V gave up 6 bases and J gave up 11 bases, with 22 bases separating them. The germline gives CDR1 DFQATT, CDR2 SNEGSKA (reference sequence). The CDR3 consists of 13 residues. CDR3 nucleotides: TGCAGTGCCAAGGGGAGACTTCTGAAAGAGCAGTACTTC. Encoded protein: CSAKGRLLKEQYF.

The table lists this clonotype with a few counts. The CDR3 sequence: CASSSAGKETQYF. As DNA, the CDR3 is TGTGCCAGCTCATCAGCGGGGAAGGAGACCCAGTACTTC. The V call is TRBV18, the J call TRBJ2-5; 7 bases align to TRBD2. Germline loops: CDR1 KGHSH, CDR2 LQKENI. This CDR3 has 13 amino acids. Unmatched junction bases numbered 5, after V lost 5 bases and J lost 5 bases.

The V call is TRBV5-1, the J call TRBJ1-1; D unresolved. The germline V gene encodes CDR1 SGHRS and CDR2 YFSETQ. Trimming shortened V by 7 bases and J by 3 bases, and 16 bases separated the two germline ends. The CDR3 consists of 14 residues. CDR3 sequence reads: CASARLGKDTEAFF. The DNA of the CDR3 is TGCGCCAGCGCAAGACTCGGGAAGGACACTGAAGCTTTCTTT.

The gene calls are TRBV7-2 and TRBJ2-5; 7 nucleotides align to TRBD1. V shed 5 bases and J 2 bases; nucleotides not matched to a gene: 5. CDR3 length equals 14 residues. The germline CDR1 and CDR2 sequences are SGHTA and FQGNSA. The CDR3 spells CASSTLGQQETQYF. The CDR3 nucleotides read TGTGCCAGCAGCACCTTGGGACAGCAAGAGACCCAGTACTTC.

In its sample, this clonotype was seen a few times. V gene TRBV29-1 combines with J gene TRBJ1-2, with a weak D call TRBD1 (5 bases). CDR1 is SQVTM, CDR2 ANQGSEA, per germline. Between the trimmed V and J ends, which lost 2 bases and 4 bases, there was a span of 8 bases. The CDR3 runs to 12 residues. CDR3 sequence (DNA): TGCAGCGTTGAACAGGGTTCCTATGGCTACACCTTC. Amino acids: CSVEQGSYGYTF. The whole variable domain, filled in from reference TRBV29-1 and TRBJ1-2, reads SAVISQKPSRDICQRGTSLTIQCQVDSQVTMMFWYRQQPGQSLTLIATANQGSEATYESGFVIDKFPISRPNLTFSTLTVSNMSPEDSSIYLCSVEQGSYGYTFGSGTRLTVV.

A few counts support this clonotype. The rearrangement joins TRBV7-2 to TRBJ2-3, with D hard to call. The CDR3 is made up of 12 amino acids. The V gene lost 5 bases and the J gene lost 5 bases, with 8 bases spanning the gap. Germline CDR1 and CDR2: SGHTA and FQGNSA. Here the CDR3 reads CASSVTLDTQYF. In DNA form, the CDR3 reads TGTGCCAGCAGCGTAACTTTAGATACGCAGTATTTT.

The rearrangement joins TRBV30 to TRBJ2-1; TRBD2 agrees at 9 bases. V gave up 1 base and J gave up 1 base; unmatched junction bases: 8. The CDR3 is 17 residues long. Germline assignment: CDR1 GTSNPN and CDR2 SVGIG (reference sequence). The CDR3 DNA reads TGTGCCTGGAGTGGCGGCGGGAGGGCCGGGTCCTACAATGAGCAGTTCTTC. Translating gives CAWSGGGRAGSYNEQFF.

CDR3 sequence: CASSPGTAATNEKLFF. The CDR3 nucleotides are TGCGCCAGCAGCCCCGGGACAGCTGCAACTAATGAAAAACTGTTTTTT. The gene calls are TRBV4-1 and TRBJ1-4, with 7 bases that match TRBD1. CDR3 length: 16 residues. Germline lookup yields CDR1 MGHRA and CDR2 YSYEKL. V gave up 4 bases and J gave up 0 bases; unmatched junction bases: 5.

V usage is TRBV12-3 or TRBV12-4 and J usage is TRBJ1-2; 8 bases match TRBD1. V lost 4 bases, J lost 2 bases, and 6 bases stayed unmatched. The CDR3 sequence is 15 residues long. The CDR3: CASSWTGLENYGYTF. The CDR3 DNA reads as TGTGCCAGCAGTTGGACAGGGCTGGAAAACTATGGCTACACCTTC.

This clonotype was recorded many times. V is TRBV5-1 and J is TRBJ2-6; no firm D call. CDR1 is SGHRS and CDR2 is YFSETQ in the germline V gene. Trimming shortened V by 9 bases and J by 0 bases, and 13 bases separated the two germline ends. The CDR3 length is 15 residues. This CDR3 reads CATAAPNSGANVLTF. The CDR3 nucleotides are TGCGCCACCGCCGCACCGAACTCTGGGGCCAACGTCCTGACTTTC. The full variable domain, rest sourced from reference TRBV5-1 and TRBJ2-6, is KAGVTQTPRYLIKTRGQQVTLSCSPISGHRSVSWYQQTPGQGLQFLFEYFSETQRNKGNFPGRFSGRQFSNSRSEMNVSTLELGDSALYLCATAAPNSGANVLTFGAGSRLTVL.

This clonotype was recorded a few times. The DNA for the CDR3 is TGTGCCAGCACCCCCGGTGGGGTTAGGTTAGGCACTGAAGCTTTCTTT. This codes for CASTPGGVRLGTEAFF. The chain is built from TRBV7-8 and TRBJ1-1, with D unclear. V gave up 7 bases and J gave up 4 bases, with 22 bases separating them. Per the germline V gene, CDR1 is SGHVS and CDR2 is FQNEAQ. This CDR3 comprises 16 residues.

In this sample, this clonotype turned up many times. V usage is TRBV29-1 and J usage is TRBJ1-2; D gene ambiguous. The CDR3 loop spans 13 amino acids. Germline V gene sequence: CDR1 SQVTM, CDR2 ANQGSEA. Trimming removed 6 bases from V and 3 bases from J, with 14 bases in between. DNA for the CDR3: TGCAGCGTCCTAAGAGCGGGCGACTATGGCTACACCTTC. It encodes CSVLRAGDYGYTF.